This T cell receptor beta chain was captured in a study of blood T cell repertoires in COVID-19. A word on this clone: Other DNA sequences from this sample encode an identical CDR3 as well.

Sequencing used immunoSEQ multiplex PCR; TCRdb keeps in-frame clones, though not all of them. The table lists some 300,000 clones, roughly nine tenths of them singletons. This CDR3 is built from 14 residues. V was pared by 5 bases and J by 5 bases, with 4 bases of the junction left unmatched. The germline V gene has CDR1 GTSNPN and CDR2 SVGIG (reference sequence). This TCR was sampled from a woman aged 45-60 years who had been exposed to COVID-19. This sequence joins TRBV30 and TRBJ2-2; 11 bases agree with TRBD1. The sequencing sample was made of PBMCs or T cells enriched from blood (not recorded which). In nucleotides, the CDR3 is TGTGCCTGGGACCGGGACAGGGGGACCGGGGAGCTGTTTTTT. Protein sequence: CAWDRDRGTGELFF.